This paragraph covers one T cell receptor beta chain sequence. What it binds is not known. CDR1 is LGHDT, CDR2 YNNKEL, per germline (reference sequence). The ends were cut back, 2 bases at V and 8 bases at J, with 6 bases in the middle. The CDR3 covers 11 residues. Presence of unique molecular identifiers characterized the TCR beta cDNA libraries. TCRdb processed the PCR reads anew with MiXCR; each CDR3 protein has one entry. In the table there are fewer than 600,000 distinct CDR3 sequences, nearly 45% of which are singletons. The sample originates from a study of post-analysis software for immune sequencing data. Study findings and constraints: Normalized Chao1 diversity was significantly reduced in patients versus controls. The F measure placed samples prepared in the same batch into strongly shared clusters. Elevated frequency relative to controls characterized about 5 TRBV segments in patients, TRBV5-6, TRBV5-1 and TRBV20-1 among them.

This chain uses TRBV3-1 with TRBJ1-2; D gene ambiguous. The receptor's source is a girl aged 10 to 17 with multiple sclerosis. Sequencing was carried out using blood. The CDR3 reads CASSQSWGYTF. DNA of the CDR3: TGTGCCAGCAGCCAAAGCTGGGGCTACACCTTC.